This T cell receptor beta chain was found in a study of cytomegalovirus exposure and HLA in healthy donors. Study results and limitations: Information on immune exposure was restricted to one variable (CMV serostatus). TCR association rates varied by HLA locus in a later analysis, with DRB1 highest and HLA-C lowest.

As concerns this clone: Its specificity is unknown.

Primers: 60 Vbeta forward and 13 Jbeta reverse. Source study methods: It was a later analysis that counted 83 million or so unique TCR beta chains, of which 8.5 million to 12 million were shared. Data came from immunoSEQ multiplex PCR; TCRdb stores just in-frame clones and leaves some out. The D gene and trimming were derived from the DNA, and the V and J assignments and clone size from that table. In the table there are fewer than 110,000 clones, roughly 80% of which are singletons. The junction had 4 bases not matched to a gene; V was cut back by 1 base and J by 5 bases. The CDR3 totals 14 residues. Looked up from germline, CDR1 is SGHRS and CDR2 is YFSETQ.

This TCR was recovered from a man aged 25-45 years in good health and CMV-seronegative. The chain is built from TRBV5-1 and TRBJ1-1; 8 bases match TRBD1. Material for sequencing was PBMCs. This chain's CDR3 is CASSLSGGGTEAFF. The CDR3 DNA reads TGCGCCAGCAGCTTGTCAGGGGGCGGGACTGAAGCTTTCTTT.